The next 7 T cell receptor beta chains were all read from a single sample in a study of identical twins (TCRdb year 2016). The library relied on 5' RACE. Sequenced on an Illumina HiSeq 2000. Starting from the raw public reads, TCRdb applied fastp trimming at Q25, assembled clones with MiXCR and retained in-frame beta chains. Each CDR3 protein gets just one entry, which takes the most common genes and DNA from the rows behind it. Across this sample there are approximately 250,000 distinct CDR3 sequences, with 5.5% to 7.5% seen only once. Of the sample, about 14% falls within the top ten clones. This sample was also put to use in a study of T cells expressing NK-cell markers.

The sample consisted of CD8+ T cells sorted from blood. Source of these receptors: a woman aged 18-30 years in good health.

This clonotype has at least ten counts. CDR3 loop: CASTPGQATYEQYF. The CDR3 nucleotides are TGTGCCAGCACCCCGGGACAGGCCACCTACGAGCAGTACTTC. The chain links TRBV9 to TRBJ2-7; TRBD1 aligns across 8 bases. The CDR3 length is 14 residues. After removal of 6 bases from V and 2 bases from J, the junction contained 7 bases not matched to a gene. Germline V CDR1 and CDR2: SGDLS, YYNGEE.

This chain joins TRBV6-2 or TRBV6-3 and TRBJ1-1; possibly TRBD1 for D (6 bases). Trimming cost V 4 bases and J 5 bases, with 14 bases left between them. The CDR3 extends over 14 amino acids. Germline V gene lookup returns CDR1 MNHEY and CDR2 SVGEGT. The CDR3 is CASSWDTPGTEAFF. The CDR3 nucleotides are TGTGCCAGCAGTTGGGACACGCCGGGTACTGAAGCTTTCTTT.

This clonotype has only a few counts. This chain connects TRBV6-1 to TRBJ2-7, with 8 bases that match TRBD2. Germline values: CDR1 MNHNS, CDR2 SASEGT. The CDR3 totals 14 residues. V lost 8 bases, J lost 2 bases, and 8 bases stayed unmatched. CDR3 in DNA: TGTGCCAGCTACCCGGGAGGGGGAACCTACGAGCAGTACTTC. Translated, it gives CASYPGGGTYEQYF.

DNA of the CDR3: TGTGCCAGCAGCCCCCCCGGCAGGGCAGAGACCCAGTACTTC. Translation: CASSPPGRAETQYF. The V gene is TRBV12-3 or TRBV12-4, the J gene TRBJ2-5; TRBD1 might be the D (5 bases). CDR3 size: 14 residues. V gave up 6 bases and J gave up 4 bases, with 15 bases separating them.

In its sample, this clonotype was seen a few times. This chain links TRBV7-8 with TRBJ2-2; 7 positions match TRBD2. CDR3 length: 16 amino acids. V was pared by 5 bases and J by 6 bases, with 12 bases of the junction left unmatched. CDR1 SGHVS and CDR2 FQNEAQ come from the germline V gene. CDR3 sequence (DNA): TGTGCCAGCAGCCCTCGGGGAGGGGCGGGGGCCGGGGAGCTGTTTTTT. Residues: CASSPRGGAGAGELFF.

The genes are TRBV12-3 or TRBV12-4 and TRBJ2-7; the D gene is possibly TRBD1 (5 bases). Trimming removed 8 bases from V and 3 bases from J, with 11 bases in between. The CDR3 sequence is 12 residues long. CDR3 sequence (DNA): TGTGCCAGCGCCTCACAGGACTACGAGCAGTACTTC. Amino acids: CASASQDYEQYF.

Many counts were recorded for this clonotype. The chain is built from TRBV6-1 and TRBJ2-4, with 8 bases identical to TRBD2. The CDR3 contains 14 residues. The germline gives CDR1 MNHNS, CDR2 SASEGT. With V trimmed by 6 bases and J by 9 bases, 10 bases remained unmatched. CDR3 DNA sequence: TGTGCCAGCAGACTGGGACCGGCGGGGGGCATTCAGTACTTC. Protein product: CASRLGPAGGIQYF.